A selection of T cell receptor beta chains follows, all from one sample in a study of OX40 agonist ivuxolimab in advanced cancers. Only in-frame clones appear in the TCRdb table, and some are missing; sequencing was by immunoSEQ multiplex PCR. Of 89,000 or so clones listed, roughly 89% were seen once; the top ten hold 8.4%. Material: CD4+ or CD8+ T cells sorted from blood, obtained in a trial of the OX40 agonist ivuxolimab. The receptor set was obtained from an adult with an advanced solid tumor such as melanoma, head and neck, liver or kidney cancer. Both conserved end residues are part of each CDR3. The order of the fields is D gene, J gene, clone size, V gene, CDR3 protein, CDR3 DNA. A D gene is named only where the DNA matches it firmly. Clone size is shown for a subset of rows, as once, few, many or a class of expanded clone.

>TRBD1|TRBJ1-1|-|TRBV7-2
CASSLALEGPGQEAFF
TGTGCCAGCAGCTTAGCCCTGGAGGGTCCGGGACAGGAAGCTTTCTTT
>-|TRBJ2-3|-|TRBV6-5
CASSYSAVTDTQYF
TGTGCCAGCAGTTACTCGGCAGTCACAGATACGCAGTATTTT
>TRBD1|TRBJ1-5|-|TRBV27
CASSWTGLNQPQHF
TGTGCCAGCAGCTGGACAGGGCTAAATCAGCCCCAGCATTTT
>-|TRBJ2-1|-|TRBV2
CAGETSPYNEQFF
TGTGCCGGGGAGACCTCCCCTTACAATGAGCAGTTCTTC
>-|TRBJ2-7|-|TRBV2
CAQGAAESYEQYF
TGTGCTCAAGGAGCAGCTGAATCCTACGAGCAGTACTTC
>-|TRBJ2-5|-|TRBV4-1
CASSHPGLNQETQYF
TGCGCCAGCAGCCACCCCGGACTGAACCAAGAGACCCAGTACTTC
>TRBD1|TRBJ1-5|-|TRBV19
CASSTGQGLISNQPQHF
TGTGCCAGTAGTACCGGACAGGGGTTGATAAGCAATCAGCCCCAGCATTTT
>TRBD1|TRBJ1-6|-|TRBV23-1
CASSPTDRVNSPLHF
TGCGCCAGCAGTCCGACCGACAGGGTAAATTCACCCCTCCACTTT
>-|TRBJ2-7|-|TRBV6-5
CASSLRPGPGVWEQYF
TGTGCCAGCAGTTTGAGACCGGGTCCTGGGGTTTGGGAGCAGTACTTC
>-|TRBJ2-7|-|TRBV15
CATSTTDLFYEQYF
TGTGCCACCAGCACGACAGACCTTTTCTACGAGCAGTACTTC
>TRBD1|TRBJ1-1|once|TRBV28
CASSLMTGVGAEAFF
TGTGCCAGCAGCCTCATGACAGGGGTGGGGGCTGAAGCTTTCTTT
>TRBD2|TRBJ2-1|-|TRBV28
CASMGGWVSYNEQFF
TGTGCCAGCATGGGGGGGTGGGTATCCTACAATGAGCAGTTCTTC
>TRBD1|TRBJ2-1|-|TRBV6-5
CASSPGQGAWEQFF
TGTGCCAGCAGCCCCGGACAGGGGGCTTGGGAGCAGTTCTTC
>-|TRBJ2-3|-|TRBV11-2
CASSLLSDTQYF
TGTGCCAGCAGCCTACTTTCAGATACGCAGTATTTT
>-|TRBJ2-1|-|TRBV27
CACRDGAAPYNEQFF
TGTGCCTGCCGGGATGGCGCCGCTCCCTACAATGAGCAGTTCTTC
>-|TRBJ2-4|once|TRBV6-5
CASRAGPDQYF
TGTGCCAGCAGGGCCGGACCCGATCAGTACTTC
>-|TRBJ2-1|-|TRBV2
CASSEGTTLDEQFF
TGTGCCAGCAGTGAAGGGACTACCCTCGATGAGCAGTTCTTC
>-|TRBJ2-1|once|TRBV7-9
CASRRGGTYNEQFF
TGTGCCAGCAGGAGGGGGGGCACCTACAATGAGCAGTTCTTC
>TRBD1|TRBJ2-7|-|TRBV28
CASSRQGLHEQYF
TGTGCCAGCAGTCGACAGGGCTTACACGAGCAGTACTTC
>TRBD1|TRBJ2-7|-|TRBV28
CASSTGTGPHEQYF
TGTGCCAGCAGCACCGGGACAGGGCCGCACGAGCAGTACTTC
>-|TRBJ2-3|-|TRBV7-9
CASSYGGVDTQYF
TGTGCCAGCAGCTACGGAGGGGTAGATACGCAGTATTTT
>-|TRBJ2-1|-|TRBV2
CASSSDSKYNEQFF
TGTGCCAGCAGTTCGGACAGCAAGTACAATGAGCAGTTCTTC
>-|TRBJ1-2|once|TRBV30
CAWSVLGYGYTF
TGTGCCTGGAGTGTACTGGGGTATGGCTACACCTTC
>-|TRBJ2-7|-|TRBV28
CASTYGTQNHEQYF
TGTGCCAGCACGTACGGGACCCAAAATCACGAGCAGTACTTC
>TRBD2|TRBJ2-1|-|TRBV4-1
CASSQEAGLGYNEQFF
TGCGCCAGCAGCCAAGAAGCGGGACTGGGGTACAATGAGCAGTTCTTC
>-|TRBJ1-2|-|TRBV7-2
CASSNSISFYGYTF
TGTGCCAGCAGCAACTCCATCTCTTTCTATGGCTACACCTTC
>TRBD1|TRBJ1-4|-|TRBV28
CASSFQGENEKLFF
TGTGCCAGCAGTTTCCAGGGGGAGAATGAAAAACTGTTTTTT
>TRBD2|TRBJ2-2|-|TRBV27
CASRVAGEGTGELFF
TGTGCCAGCAGAGTAGCGGGAGAGGGCACCGGGGAGCTGTTTTTT
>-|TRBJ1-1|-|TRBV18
CASSPLGHNLIEAFF
TGTGCCAGCTCACCCCTGGGACACAATCTAATTGAAGCTTTCTTT
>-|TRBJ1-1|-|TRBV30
CASYPGNTEAFF
TGTGCCTCGTATCCGGGGAACACTGAAGCTTTCTTT
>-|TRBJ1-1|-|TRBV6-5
CASSITDTEAFF
TGTGCCAGCAGTATCACAGACACTGAAGCTTTCTTT
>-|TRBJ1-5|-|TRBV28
CASSLTGRIENQPQHF
TGTGCCAGCAGTTTAACAGGGAGGATTGAAAATCAGCCCCAGCATTTT
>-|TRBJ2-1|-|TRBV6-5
CASSYSERRHEQFF
TGTGCCAGCAGTTACTCCGAGCGGCGCCATGAGCAGTTCTTC
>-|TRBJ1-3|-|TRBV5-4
CASSLGFSSGNTIYF
TGTGCCAGCAGCTTGGGGTTCAGCTCTGGAAACACCATATATTTT
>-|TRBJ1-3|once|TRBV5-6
CASSLEIGGNTIYF
TGTGCCAGCAGCTTGGAGATAGGAGGAAACACCATATATTTT
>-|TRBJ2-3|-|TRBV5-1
CASSLGGVNTQYF
TGCGCCAGCAGCTTGGGCGGGGTAAATACGCAGTATTTT
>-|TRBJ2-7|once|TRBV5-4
CASSWPPGNEQYF
TGTGCCAGCAGCTGGCCCCCGGGGAACGAGCAGTACTTC
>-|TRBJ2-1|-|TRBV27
CASSLSRGYNEQFF
TGTGCCAGCAGTTTATCGAGGGGCTACAATGAGCAGTTCTTC
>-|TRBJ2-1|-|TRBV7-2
CASSPTFVVVSYNEQFF
TGTGCCAGCAGTCCTACCTTCGTTGTAGTTTCCTACAATGAGCAGTTCTTC
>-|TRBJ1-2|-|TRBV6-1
CASRQGGGANYGYTF
TGTGCCAGCAGACAGGGTGGAGGGGCTAACTATGGCTACACCTTC
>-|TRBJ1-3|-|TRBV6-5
CASSPWSFGGNTIYF
TGTGCCAGCAGCCCGTGGAGTTTCGGTGGAAACACCATATATTTT
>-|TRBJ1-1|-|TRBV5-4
CASSSDGFYEAFF
TGTGCCAGCAGCTCTGACGGTTTCTACGAAGCTTTCTTT
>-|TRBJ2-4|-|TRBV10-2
CASSLHGFRNIQYF
TGCGCCAGCAGCCTACATGGGTTTAGGAACATTCAGTACTTC
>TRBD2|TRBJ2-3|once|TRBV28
CASSFSGGASTDTQYF
TGTGCCAGCAGTTTTAGCGGGGGGGCCAGCACAGATACGCAGTATTTT
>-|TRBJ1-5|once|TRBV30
CAWSSGGNGPQHF
TGTGCCTGGAGTAGCGGCGGGAACGGGCCCCAGCATTTT
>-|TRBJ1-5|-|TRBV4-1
CASSLDKHQPQHF
TGCGCCAGCAGCCTAGACAAACATCAGCCCCAGCATTTT
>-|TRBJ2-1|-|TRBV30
CAWSVPVEQFF
TGTGCCTGGAGTGTACCGGTTGAGCAGTTCTTC
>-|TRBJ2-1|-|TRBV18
CASSPSSNPFYNEQFF
TGTGCCAGCTCACCGTCGTCAAACCCTTTCTACAATGAGCAGTTCTTC
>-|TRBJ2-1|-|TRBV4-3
CASSQGLVSFNEQFF
TGCGCCAGCAGCCAAGGACTAGTTTCCTTCAATGAGCAGTTCTTC
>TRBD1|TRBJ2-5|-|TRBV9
CASSVEDRVEETQYF
TGTGCCAGCAGCGTAGAGGACAGGGTCGAGGAGACCCAGTACTTC
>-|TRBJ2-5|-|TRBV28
CASSRRTVLETQYF
TGTGCCAGCAGTCGGAGGACAGTACTAGAGACCCAGTACTTC
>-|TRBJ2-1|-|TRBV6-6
CASSLAIEQFF
TGTGCCAGCAGTCTAGCAATTGAGCAGTTCTTC
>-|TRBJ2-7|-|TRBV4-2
CASSQVFGGRDEQYF
TGTGCCAGCAGCCAAGTATTCGGGGGGCGCGACGAGCAGTACTTC
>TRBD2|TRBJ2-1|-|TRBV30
CAWTWREGRNEQFF
TGTGCCTGGACCTGGCGGGAGGGCCGCAATGAGCAGTTCTTC